The 11 T cell receptor beta chains given below trace back to one sample, sequenced in a study of beta chain features in type 1 diabetes. The isolated RNA, all of it, was reverse transcribed, so expressed TCRB transcripts were what got sequenced. Measured with immunoSEQ multiplex PCR; TCRdb has only the in-frame clones, and not every one. In the table there are 300,000 to 350,000 clones, roughly 14% of which are singletons. These receptors have no identified antigens. Study-wide findings and caveats: TCRB CDR3s were moderately but significantly shorter in Type 1 diabetes patients in all four CD4+ subsets.

Sequenced sample: naive CD4+ T cells from blood. The receptors derive from a woman under 30 with type 1 diabetes.

This clone came up a few times. The chain links TRBV9 to TRBJ2-1; 7 positions match TRBD1. V was clipped by 3 bases and J by 1 base; unmatched bases: 4. The germline gives CDR1 SGDLS, CDR2 YYNGEE. The CDR3 has 15 amino acids. Here the CDR3 reads CASSGTGESYNEQFF. The CDR3 nucleotides are TGTGCCAGCAGCGGGACAGGTGAATCCTACAATGAGCAGTTCTTC.

J is TRBJ2-1 and V is TRBV5-1; TRBD2 aligns across 9 bases. Germline V gene data show CDR1 as SGHRS and CDR2 as YFSETQ. CDR3 length: 18 amino acids. J lost 5 bases, V lost 3 bases, and 15 bases had no gene match. The chain's CDR3 is CASSSPRLAGPRDNEQFF. The DNA for the CDR3 is TGCGCCAGCAGCTCCCCTCGGCTAGCGGGACCCAGAGACAATGAGCAGTTCTTC.

The chain links TRBV4-1 to TRBJ1-5; D is possibly TRBD1 (6 bases). Trimming took 1 base from V and 1 from J, leaving 11 bases between them. The CDR3 has 16 amino acids. CDR1 and CDR2 (germline): MGHRA, YSYEKL. CDR3 sequence reads: CASSQVGGASNQPQHF. In DNA, the CDR3 is TGCGCCAGCAGCCAAGTGGGGGGGGCGAGCAATCAGCCCCAGCATTTT.

This clone was observed a few times. The chain links TRBV30 to TRBJ1-5; tentative D call: TRBD1 (5 bases). Germline loops: CDR1 GTSNPN, CDR2 SVGIG (reference sequence). The CDR3 contains 13 residues. The germline V and J ends were trimmed by 1 base and 3 bases, with 7 bases remaining between them. The CDR3 protein is CAWSDRINQPQHF. In DNA, the CDR3 is TGTGCCTGGAGTGACAGGATCAATCAGCCCCAGCATTTT.

This clone showed up just a few times. The chain links TRBV9 to TRBJ2-2, with a possible D match to TRBD2 (5 bases). CDR1 and CDR2 from the germline V gene are SGDLS and YYNGEE. CDR3 length: 13 residues. V was pared by 3 bases and J by 5 bases, with 8 bases between. CDR3 sequence: CASSAPGTGELFF. The DNA of the CDR3 is TGTGCCAGCAGCGCACCGGGGACCGGGGAGCTGTTTTTT.

Only a few counts were recorded for this clone. The genes are TRBV2 and TRBJ2-1, with a tentative D call TRBD2 (6 bases). The germline V gene encodes CDR1 SNHLY and CDR2 FYNNEI. Trimming shortened V by 4 bases and J by 5 bases, and 6 bases separated the two germline ends. CDR3 length: 12 amino acids. Written as DNA, the CDR3 is TGTGCCAGCAGTGGACTAGACAATGAGCAGTTCTTC. Its protein is CASSGLDNEQFF.

The V call is TRBV5-1, the J call TRBJ2-5, with TRBD1 as a possible D gene (6 bases). The CDR3 has 15 amino acids. The V gene's germline CDR1 is SGHRS and CDR2 YFSETQ. Trimming stripped 4 bases from V and 5 bases from J, with 18 bases between. The CDR3 region has the DNA TGCGCCAGCAGCCCGGCTAAGGGGGAGTGGGAGACCCAGTACTTC. Protein product: CASSPAKGEWETQYF.

This clone was picked up a small number of times. Other DNA sequences within the sample encode an identical CDR3. The rearrangement joins TRBV30 to TRBJ1-1; D is unclear. With 0 bases removed from V and 0 bases from J, the gap between germline ends came to 5 bases. In germline, CDR1 is GTSNPN, CDR2 SVGIG (reference sequence). The CDR3 consists of 13 residues. In DNA form, the CDR3 reads TGTGCCTGGAGTGTACATATGAACACTGAAGCTTTCTTT. Amino acids: CAWSVHMNTEAFF. Drawing the rest from reference TRBV30 and TRBJ1-1, the complete variable domain is SQTIHQWPATLVQPVGSPLSLECTVEGTSNPNLYWYRQAAGRGLQLLFYSVGIGQISSEVPQNLSASRPQDRQFILSSKKLLLSDSGFYLCAWSVHMNTEAFFGQGTRLTVV.

This clone was counted a single time. The rearrangement joins TRBV7-8 to TRBJ2-7, with TRBD2 as a possible D gene (5 bases). The CDR3 is 14 residues long. Germline assignment: CDR1 SGHVS and CDR2 FQNEAQ. V lost 6 bases to trimming and J lost 2 bases, with 14 bases between them. CDR3 in DNA: TGTGCCAGCAGGGCCGGGAATATGGCCTACGAGCAGTACTTC. Protein product: CASRAGNMAYEQYF.

The DNA of the CDR3 is TGTGCCATCAGAATACAGGGCTCGAACACTGAAGCTTTCTTT. It codes for CAIRIQGSNTEAFF. The chain recombines TRBV10-3 with TRBJ1-1; the D gene is possibly TRBD1 (6 bases). The CDR3 spans 14 residues. Trimming took off 6 bases at V and 1 base at J, with 12 bases between the two ends. From germline, CDR1 is ENHRY and CDR2 SYGVKD.

The chain couples TRBV30 to TRBJ1-5; D call uncertain. Germline CDR1 is GTSNPN and CDR2 is SVGIG (reference sequence). Trimming cost V 2 bases and J 5 bases, with 7 bases left between them. The CDR3 runs to 12 residues. The CDR3 coding sequence is TGTGCCTGGAGTCGGAGTGATCAGCCCCAGCATTTT. It is translated as CAWSRSDQPQHF.